One sample yielded the 20 T cell receptor beta chains listed below, sequenced in a study of tumor-infiltrating lymphocytes in localized non-small cell lung cancer. The data were produced by immunoSEQ multiplex PCR, yet TCRdb's version contains in-frame clones alone and is incomplete. The table records some 30,000 clones, 70% to 90% of them present only once. The sequencing input was lung tumor tissue. The receptor set was obtained from a human donor with non-small cell lung cancer.

The chain has TRBV5-4 and TRBJ2-3; D tentatively reads TRBD1 or TRBD2 (5 bases each). Germline-derived CDR1 and CDR2 are SGHNT and YYREEE (reference sequence). With 2 bases removed from V and 4 bases from J, the gap between germline ends came to 14 bases. This CDR3 has 15 amino acids. CDR3 sequence reads: CASSFGTSNADTQYF. In nucleotides, the CDR3 is TGTGCCAGCAGCTTCGGGACGTCGAACGCAGATACGCAGTATTTT.

CDR3 protein: CASSQDHKPGLATYEQYF. The CDR3 DNA is TGCGCCAGCAGCCAAGATCATAAACCGGGACTAGCGACCTACGAGCAGTACTTC. V gene TRBV4-1 combines with J gene TRBJ2-7; TRBD2 aligns across 10 bases. After removal of 0 bases from V and 2 bases from J, the junction contained 10 bases not matched to a gene. This CDR3 is 18 amino acids long. Germline CDR1 MGHRA, CDR2 YSYEKL.

The chain uses TRBV18 and TRBJ1-2; possibly TRBD1 for D (5 bases). The germline V gene encodes CDR1 KGHSH and CDR2 LQKENI. V dropped 4 bases and J dropped 4 bases, with 10 bases sitting between them. CDR3 length: 13 residues. DNA for the CDR3: TGTGCCAGCTCACGAGACAGAAGCTATGGCTACACCTTC. Its translation: CASSRDRSYGYTF.

J is TRBJ2-2 and V is TRBV30, with 9 bases fitting TRBD2. The CDR3 consists of 16 residues. Germline values: CDR1 GTSNPN, CDR2 SVGIG (reference sequence). V lost 2 bases and J lost 1; bases outside the gene matches: 5. The CDR3 region is CAWSRLAGMNTGELFF. The CDR3 bases are TGTGCCTGGAGTAGGCTAGCGGGGATGAACACCGGGGAGCTGTTTTTT.

The J gene is TRBJ2-3, the V gene TRBV7-6; 8 bases are shared with TRBD1. In germline, CDR1 is SGHVS, CDR2 FNYEAQ. The CDR3 spans 15 residues. With V trimmed by 4 bases and J by 7 bases, 10 bases remained unmatched. This chain's CDR3 is CASSSTPGQGHTQYF. The CDR3 nucleotides read TGTGCCAGCAGCTCCACCCCCGGACAGGGCCATACGCAGTATTTT.

The rearrangement joins TRBV27 to TRBJ1-2, with TRBD1 identical over 8 bases. Unmatched junction bases numbered 1, after V lost 3 bases and J lost 4 bases. The CDR3 extends over 13 amino acids. CDR1 and CDR2 from the germline V gene are MNHEY and SMNVEV (reference sequence). CDR3 protein: CASSFGTGYGYTF. DNA for the CDR3: TGTGCCAGCAGTTTCGGGACAGGCTATGGCTACACCTTC.

V gene TRBV5-1 combines with J gene TRBJ1-1; D gene uncertain. Deletions cut 1 base from V and 4 bases from J, with 11 bases between. CDR3 length: 14 amino acids. Looked up from germline, CDR1 is SGHRS and CDR2 is YFSETQ. CDR3 sequence (DNA): TGCGCCAGCAGCTTGACAGCCCCGATCACTGAAGCTTTCTTT. It encodes CASSLTAPITEAFF.

The V and J genes are TRBV6-5 and TRBJ2-1, with D perhaps matching TRBD2 (6 bases). The CDR3 spans 16 residues. V lost 0 bases and J 5 bases, leaving 14 bases between the germline ends. CDR1 is MNHEY and CDR2 is SVGAGI in the germline V gene. CDR3 coding DNA: TGTGCCAGCAGTTACTCCCTTTGGCGGGGCGACAATGAGCAGTTCTTC. This translates into CASSYSLWRGDNEQFF.

The rearrangement joins TRBV29-1 to TRBJ1-2; TRBD1 matches 7 bases. CDR1 and CDR2 from the germline V gene are SQVTM and ANQGSEA. With 7 bases clipped from V and 6 bases from J, the junction kept 14 bases outside the gene matches. The CDR3 totals 14 residues. The CDR3: CSAENDREGNGYTF. CDR3 coding DNA: TGCAGCGCCGAAAATGACAGGGAGGGGAATGGCTACACCTTC.

This chain's CDR3 is CASSNLQGYEQYF. The CDR3 DNA reads TGTGCCAGCAGTAACCTCCAGGGCTACGAGCAGTACTTC. This sequence joins TRBV6-5 and TRBJ2-7; a possible D gene is TRBD1 (5 bases). The germline V gene encodes CDR1 MNHEY and CDR2 SVGAGI. V was pared by 5 bases and J by 3 bases, with 11 bases between. This CDR3 has 13 residues.

This rearrangement joins TRBV6-5 to TRBJ2-7; 12 bases map to TRBD1. With 5 bases clipped from V and 7 bases from J, the junction kept 9 bases outside the gene matches. Looked up from germline, CDR1 is MNHEY and CDR2 is SVGAGI. This CDR3 is 15 amino acids long. CDR3 DNA sequence: TGTGCCAGCAGTCAACTGGGACAGGGGGCGGGGGAGCAGTACTTC. Translation gives CASSQLGQGAGEQYF.

This clone has a handful of counts. This chain joins TRBV9 and TRBJ1-2; D possibly corresponds to TRBD1 (6 bases). The CDR3 extends over 16 amino acids. The germline CDR1 and CDR2 sequences are SGDLS and YYNGEE. Trimming removed 2 bases at V and 5 bases at J, with 19 bases between. CDR3 coding DNA: TGTGCCAGCAGCGTGGGAATTGGACAGTCCGGATATGGCTACACCTTC. Protein product: CASSVGIGQSGYGYTF.

CDR3 bases: TGTGCCAGCAGCCAACAAAGTGTCCAAGAGACCCAGTACTTC. Translated: CASSQQSVQETQYF. This chain joins TRBV4-2 and TRBJ2-5; unclear D gene. Germline loops: CDR1 LGHNA, CDR2 YNFKEQ. V gave up 2 bases and J gave up 1 base, with 8 bases separating them. The CDR3 has 14 residues.

The chain has TRBV14 and TRBJ1-1; D not resolved. The germline V and J ends were trimmed by 4 bases and 0 bases, with 6 bases remaining between them. The CDR3 sequence is 13 residues long. Looked up from germline, CDR1 is SGHDN and CDR2 is FVKESK. DNA of the CDR3: TGTGCCAGCAGCCGCGATATGAACACTGAAGCTTTCTTT. Protein product: CASSRDMNTEAFF.

Remarks on this clone: Other nucleotide sequences from this sample produce the same CDR3. The rearrangement joins TRBV7-9 to TRBJ1-4; D unclear. Germline V lookup: CDR1 SEHNR, CDR2 FQNEAQ (reference sequence). CDR3 size: 15 residues. Between the trimmed V and J ends, which lost 3 bases and 0 bases, there was a span of 8 bases. This chain's CDR3 is CASSFPATTNEKLFF. CDR3 in DNA: TGTGCCAGCAGCTTTCCAGCGACAACTAATGAAAAACTGTTTTTT.

The chain employs TRBV9 and TRBJ2-7, with 11 positions matching TRBD1. This CDR3 comprises 14 residues. Germline CDR1 is SGDLS and CDR2 is YYNGEE. After removal of 7 bases from V and 3 bases from J, the junction contained 6 bases not matched to a gene. The CDR3 protein is CASAVGTGGYEQYF. The CDR3 region has the DNA TGTGCCAGCGCTGTAGGGACAGGGGGCTACGAGCAGTACTTC.

The chain combines TRBV6-5 with TRBJ1-1; the D is unclear. This CDR3 is 13 amino acids long. The V end lost 4 bases, the J end lost 2 bases, and 8 bases lay between the germline ends. Per germline, CDR1 MNHEY and CDR2 SVGAGI. CDR3 loop: CASSSGSNTEAFF. CDR3 sequence (DNA): TGTGCCAGCAGTTCCGGGTCTAACACTGAAGCTTTCTTT.

Here the CDR3 DNA reads TGTGCTAGTGCCCGGGGGTCCAATCAGCCCCAGCATTTT. It is translated as CASARGSNQPQHF. The gene calls are TRBV12-5 and TRBJ1-5; D might be TRBD1 (5 bases). V was trimmed by 7 bases and J by 3 bases, leaving 10 bases between them. Per the germline V gene, CDR1 is LGHNT and CDR2 is FRNRAP. The CDR3 sequence is 13 residues long.

The chain has TRBV9 and TRBJ1-6; TRBD1 matches 10 bases. Per germline, CDR1 SGDLS and CDR2 YYNGEE. V was clipped by 2 bases and J by 10 bases; unmatched bases: 3. This CDR3 region has 14 residues. CDR3 amino acids: CASSVDRGMSPLHF. DNA of the CDR3: TGTGCCAGCAGCGTGGACAGGGGGATGTCACCCCTCCACTTT.

This sequence joins TRBV9 and TRBJ2-1, with D maybe TRBD2 (6 bases). This CDR3 is built from 13 residues. Germline-derived CDR1 and CDR2 are SGDLS and YYNGEE. Deletions cut 6 bases from V and 3 bases from J, with 10 bases between. As DNA, the CDR3 is TGTGCCAGCATGGGGGGTCACTACAATGAGCAGTTCTTC. This codes for CASMGGHYNEQFF. Filled out from reference TRBV9 and TRBJ2-1, the complete variable domain reads DSGVTQTPKHLITATGQRVTLRCSPRSGDLSVYWYQQSLDQGLQFLIQYYNGEERAKGNILERFSAQQFPDLHSELNLSSLELGDSALYFCASMGGHYNEQFFGPGTRLTVL.